Below are 26 T cell receptor beta chains sequenced from a single sample in a study of blood T cell repertoires in COVID-19. Using immunoSEQ multiplex PCR, the repertoire was profiled, and TCRdb retains in-frame clones only, with some absent. This sample yields over 150,000 clones, of which around 84% are seen a single time; approximately 13% belongs to the top ten. Sequencing used peripheral blood. All receptors derive from a human donor in a cohort sampled during active COVID-19.

The J gene is TRBJ2-5, the V gene TRBV28; the match to TRBD1 covers 9 bases. Germline V CDR1 and CDR2: MDHEN, SYDVKM. V lost 7 bases, J lost 5 bases, and 20 bases stayed unmatched. This CDR3 is built from 18 residues. This chain's CDR3 is CASNLLGPGQGLFETQYF. CDR3 DNA: TGTGCCAGCAACCTTTTGGGCCCGGGACAGGGACTCTTTGAGACCCAGTACTTC.

J is TRBJ2-2 and V is TRBV5-1; 7 bases align to TRBD2. There are 14 residues in the CDR3. V dropped 4 bases and J dropped 1; count of bases not matched to a gene: 1. In germline, CDR1 is SGHRS, CDR2 YFSETQ. The CDR3 sequence is CASSPGGNTGELFF. CDR3 nucleotides: TGCGCCAGCAGCCCGGGGGGGAACACCGGGGAGCTGTTTTTT.

The chain carries TRBV6-5 and TRBJ2-2, with D possibly TRBD2 on 5 matching bases. Germline CDR1 reads MNHEY; CDR2 reads SVGAGI. CDR3 length: 13 residues. V lost 7 bases and J 5 bases, leaving 11 bases between the germline ends. This CDR3 reads CASTGLWTGELFF. As DNA, the CDR3 is TGTGCCAGCACCGGACTTTGGACCGGGGAGCTGTTTTTT.

The chain carries TRBV24-1 and TRBJ2-5; D possibly corresponds to TRBD1 (5 bases). CDR3 length: 15 amino acids. Trimming left V 4 bases short and J 5 bases short, with 16 bases between. The germline CDR1 and CDR2 sequences are KGHDR and SFDVKD. The CDR3 sequence is CATSEAGKVSETQYF. The CDR3 DNA reads as TGTGCCACCAGTGAAGCAGGGAAGGTTAGTGAGACCCAGTACTTC.

J is TRBJ1-1 and V is TRBV28; 9 bases are shared with TRBD1. The trim removed 5 bases at V and 4 bases at J, leaving 8 bases unmatched. Germline lookup yields CDR1 MDHEN and CDR2 SYDVKM. This CDR3 comprises 15 residues. CDR3 coding DNA: TGTGCCAGCAGTGCTACAGGGGGCGCGCGCACTGAAGCTTTCTTT. Translated: CASSATGGARTEAFF.

The chain joins TRBV5-4 to TRBJ1-2; weak D call: TRBD1 (6 bases). The CDR3 is made up of 13 amino acids. The V and J ends lost 4 bases and 1 base respectively, with 8 bases between them. Germline V gene sequence: CDR1 SGHNT, CDR2 YYREEE (reference sequence). CDR3 sequence: CASSEGHNYGYTF. The CDR3 nucleotides read TGTGCCAGCAGCGAGGGACATAACTATGGCTACACCTTC.

The chain carries TRBV5-5 and TRBJ2-3, with D possibly TRBD1 on 6 matching bases. The length of the CDR3 is 14 residues. V gave up 4 bases and J gave up 2 bases, with 11 bases separating them. Germline CDR1 reads SGHKS; CDR2 reads YYEKEE (reference sequence). CDR3 region: CASSPQGPTDTQYF. CDR3 coding DNA: TGTGCCAGCAGCCCACAGGGACCCACAGATACGCAGTATTTT.

The CDR3 DNA follows: TGTGCCAGCAGCTCAAATCTTATCCCGGGACTCGCACAAGAGACCCAGTACTTC. Protein sequence: CASSSNLIPGLAQETQYF. V is TRBV7-9 and J is TRBJ2-5; tentative D call: TRBD2 (6 bases). V was pared by 4 bases and J by 2 bases, with 23 bases between. CDR1 is SEHNR and CDR2 is FQNEAQ in the germline V gene (reference sequence). This CDR3 is built from 18 residues.

The chain has TRBV5-1 and TRBJ2-7; 10 positions agree with TRBD1. J gave up 1 base and V 0 bases, and 10 bases lay outside the gene matches. This CDR3 is built from 18 residues. Germline CDR1 reads SGHRS; CDR2 reads YFSETQ. CDR3 in amino acids: CASSLDVTGGPLSYEQYF. DNA for the CDR3: TGCGCCAGCAGCTTGGACGTGACAGGGGGCCCTTTGTCCTACGAGCAGTACTTC.

The V gene is TRBV12-3 or TRBV12-4, the J gene TRBJ2-1; 11 bases align to TRBD2. The junction had 5 bases not matched to a gene; V was cut back by 8 bases and J by 8 bases. The CDR3 extends over 13 amino acids. For the CDR3, the DNA is TGTGCCAGCCAACTAGCGGGAGTAGATGAGCAGTTCTTC. This encodes CASQLAGVDEQFF.

The V gene is TRBV5-1, the J gene TRBJ2-5, with D perhaps TRBD2 (5 bases). CDR1 is SGHRS and CDR2 is YFSETQ in the germline V gene. Trimming took off 5 bases at V and 5 bases at J, with 16 bases between the two ends. This CDR3 region has 14 residues. The CDR3 DNA reads as TGCGCCAGCAGTGGTTCAGCTAGCTCGGAGACCCAGTACTTC. Its protein product is CASSGSASSETQYF.

V and J are TRBV20-1 and TRBJ1-2; TRBD1 aligns across 10 bases. Unmatched junction bases numbered 5, after V lost 3 bases and J lost 4 bases. The CDR3 has 14 amino acids. From germline, CDR1 is DFQATT and CDR2 SNEGSKA (reference sequence). Here the CDR3 DNA reads TGCAGTGCTAGTTCCGGGACAGGGGCCTATGGCTACACCTTC. It is translated as CSASSGTGAYGYTF.

The chain is built from TRBV2 and TRBJ2-5; 7 positions match TRBD2. The V and J ends lost 4 bases and 1 base, in that order; junction bases with no gene match: 3. This CDR3 spans 14 amino acids. The germline V gene has CDR1 SNHLY and CDR2 FYNNEI. The DNA for the CDR3 is TGTGCCAGCAGTGCAGGGAGGGCCCAAGAGACCCAGTACTTC. It codes for CASSAGRAQETQYF.

The chain combines TRBV5-1 with TRBJ1-3, with 9 nucleotides matching TRBD1. The CDR3 has 17 residues. V was clipped by 0 bases and J by 4 bases; unmatched bases: 8. Germline lookup yields CDR1 SGHRS and CDR2 YFSETQ. The CDR3 DNA is TGCGCCAGCAGCTTGGACTGGACAGGGGCGCGAGGAAACACCATATATTTT. Protein sequence: CASSLDWTGARGNTIYF.

The J gene is TRBJ2-5, the V gene TRBV6-6, with a possible D match to TRBD1 (5 bases). V was cut by 2 bases and J by 0 bases, with 10 bases left in between. Germline V gives CDR1 MNHNY, CDR2 SVGAGI (reference sequence). This CDR3 comprises 15 residues. The CDR3 here is CASSYGQGNQETQYF. The CDR3 DNA reads as TGTGCCAGCAGTTACGGGCAGGGTAACCAAGAGACCCAGTACTTC.

The V call is TRBV7-8, the J call TRBJ2-7; tentatively, D is TRBD1 (5 bases). This CDR3 contains 15 residues. Trimming took off 5 bases at V and 4 bases at J, with 18 bases between the two ends. CDR1 and CDR2 (germline): SGHVS, FQNEAQ. The CDR3 DNA follows: TGTGCCAGCAGCCAAGGCCGGGCAGGGTATTACGAGCAGTACTTC. It codes for CASSQGRAGYYEQYF.

This sequence joins TRBV5-1 and TRBJ2-2; no clear D gene. The CDR3 spans 15 residues. V lost 0 bases and J lost 3, with 9 bases in between. Germline assignment: CDR1 SGHRS and CDR2 YFSETQ. The CDR3 is CASSLVGPDTGELFF. In DNA form, the CDR3 reads TGCGCCAGCAGCTTGGTTGGGCCGGACACCGGGGAGCTGTTTTTT.

This clone came up a few times. The chain joins TRBV5-4 to TRBJ2-1, with 10 bases lining up with TRBD1. The germline CDR1 and CDR2 sequences are SGHNT and YYREEE (reference sequence). The V gene end was trimmed by 3 bases and the J gene end by 0 bases; junction bases not matched to a gene: 15. The CDR3 loop spans 20 amino acids. CDR3 residues: CASSSRGQGVPYSSYNEQFF. For the CDR3, the DNA is TGTGCCAGCAGCTCTAGAGGACAGGGGGTCCCTTATAGCTCCTACAATGAGCAGTTCTTC.

V gene TRBV7-2 combines with J gene TRBJ2-1; the match to TRBD2 covers 15 bases. The trim removed 4 bases at V and 9 bases at J, leaving 4 bases unmatched. CDR3 size: 15 residues. Germline CDR1 and CDR2: SGHTA and FQGNSA. CDR3 sequence (DNA): TGTGCCAGCAGCTCTGGACTAGCGGGAGGGGGTGAGCAGTTCTTC. Translated, it gives CASSSGLAGGGEQFF.

This chain connects TRBV6-5 to TRBJ1-4; TRBD1 matches 8 bases. Trimming took 6 bases from V and 7 from J; bases not matched to a gene: 7. CDR3 length: 14 amino acids. CDR1 is MNHEY, CDR2 SVGAGI, per germline. The CDR3, as DNA: TGTGCCAGCAGCAGGGGACAGGTGGCTGAAAAACTGTTTTTT. It translates to CASSRGQVAEKLFF.

The rearrangement joins TRBV4-2 to TRBJ2-1, with D possibly TRBD2 on 6 matching bases. This CDR3 region has 15 residues. The germline CDR1 and CDR2 sequences are LGHNA and YNFKEQ. V was pared by 2 bases and J by 7 bases, with 15 bases between. In nucleotides, the CDR3 is TGTGCCAGCAGCCAACCGGGACTTAGACGGAATGAGCAGTTCTTC. It translates to CASSQPGLRRNEQFF.

This clone occurred once. The chain employs TRBV24-1 and TRBJ1-1, with unresolved D. This CDR3 contains 15 residues. CDR1 is KGHDR, CDR2 SFDVKD, per germline. Trimming took 0 bases from V and 4 from J, leaving 11 bases between them. Here the CDR3 DNA reads TGTGCCACCAGTGATTTGGGGCAGGCGAGCACTGAAGCTTTCTTT. Translation gives CATSDLGQASTEAFF.

This sequence joins TRBV3-1 (or the pseudogene TRBV3-2) and TRBJ2-4; 15 bases map to TRBD2. With V trimmed by 1 base and J by 11 bases, 6 bases remained unmatched. The CDR3 has 16 residues. From germline, CDR1 is LGHDT and CDR2 YNNKEL (reference sequence). CDR3 bases: TGTGCCAGCAGCCAAGTCCCCAGGACTAGCGGGAGGGTTCAGTACTTC. Its protein product is CASSQVPRTSGRVQYF.

V is TRBV9 and J is TRBJ2-6; possibly TRBD1 for D (5 bases). V was cut by 0 bases and J by 3 bases, with 10 bases left in between. This CDR3 contains 16 residues. CDR1 and CDR2 (germline): SGDLS, YYNGEE. The CDR3 region is CASSVGRGGGANVLTF. DNA for the CDR3: TGTGCCAGCAGCGTAGGTAGGGGTGGTGGGGCCAACGTCCTGACTTTC.

The rearrangement uses TRBV7-9 and TRBJ2-1; possibly TRBD2 for D (5 bases). The V gene's germline CDR1 is SEHNR and CDR2 FQNEAQ (reference sequence). There are 12 residues in the CDR3. V was cut by 2 bases and J by 10 bases, with 9 bases left in between. Written as DNA, the CDR3 is TGTGCCAGCAGCTTATTTACTAGAGAGCAGTTCTTC. Amino acids: CASSLFTREQFF.

The rearrangement joins TRBV24-1 to TRBJ1-5; possibly TRBD1 for D (5 bases). The germline V gene has CDR1 KGHDR and CDR2 SFDVKD. This CDR3 has 15 amino acids. The germline V and J ends were trimmed by 9 bases and 5 bases, with 19 bases remaining between them. Here the CDR3 DNA reads TGTGCCACCGGAAGGACATTCCTTTTGCATCAGCCCCAGCATTTT. Its protein is CATGRTFLLHQPQHF.